This T cell receptor beta chain was documented in a study of blood T cell repertoires in COVID-19. Study background: There were acute and convalescent COVID-19 samples, and they came from the United States, Italy and Spain. PBMCs, B-cell-depleted T cells, or T cells were the source of the cDNA or gDNA that made up the material.

Authors' data handling: From reference gene primer amplification, estimates of nucleated cell counts were derived. Generated by immunoSEQ multiplex PCR, the TCRdb table keeps only in-frame clones and is missing some. The V and J calls and clone size come from that table; D and trimming were worked out from the DNA. The sample carries 75,000 to 100,000 clones, around nine tenths recorded once. The V segment lost 4 bases and the J segment 8 bases; nucleotides outside the gene matches: 9. Germline assignment: CDR1 SNHLY and CDR2 FYNNEI. There are 14 residues in the CDR3. The V and J genes are TRBV2 and TRBJ1-2; 8 bases line up with TRBD1. The sequenced material came from peripheral blood. The clonotype comes from a human donor in a cohort sampled during active COVID-19. The CDR3 spells CASSGIQGAGGYTF. The CDR3 coding sequence is TGTGCCAGCAGTGGCATTCAGGGGGCGGGCGGCTACACCTTC.